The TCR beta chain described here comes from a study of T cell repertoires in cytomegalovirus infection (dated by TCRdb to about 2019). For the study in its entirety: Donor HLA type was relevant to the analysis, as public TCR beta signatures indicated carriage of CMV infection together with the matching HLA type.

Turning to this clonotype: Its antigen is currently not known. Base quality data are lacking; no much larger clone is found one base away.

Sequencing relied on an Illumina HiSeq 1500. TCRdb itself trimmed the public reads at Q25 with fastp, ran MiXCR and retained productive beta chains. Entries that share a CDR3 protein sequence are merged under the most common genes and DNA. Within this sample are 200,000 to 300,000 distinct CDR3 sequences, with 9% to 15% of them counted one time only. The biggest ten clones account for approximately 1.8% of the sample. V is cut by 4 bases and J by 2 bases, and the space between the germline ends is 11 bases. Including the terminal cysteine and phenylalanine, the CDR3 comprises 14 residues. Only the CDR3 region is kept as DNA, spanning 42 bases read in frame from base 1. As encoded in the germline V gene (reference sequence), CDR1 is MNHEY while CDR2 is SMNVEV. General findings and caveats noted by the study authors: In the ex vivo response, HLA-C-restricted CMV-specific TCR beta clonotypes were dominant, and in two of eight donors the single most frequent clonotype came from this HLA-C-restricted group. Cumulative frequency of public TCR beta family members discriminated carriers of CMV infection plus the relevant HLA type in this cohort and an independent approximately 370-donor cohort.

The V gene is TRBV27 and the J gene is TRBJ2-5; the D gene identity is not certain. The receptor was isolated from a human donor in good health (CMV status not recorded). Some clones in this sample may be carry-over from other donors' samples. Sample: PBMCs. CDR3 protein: CASSSLTMQETQYF. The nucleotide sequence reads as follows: TGTGCCAGCAGTTCCTTAACCATGCAAGAGACCCAGTACTTC.